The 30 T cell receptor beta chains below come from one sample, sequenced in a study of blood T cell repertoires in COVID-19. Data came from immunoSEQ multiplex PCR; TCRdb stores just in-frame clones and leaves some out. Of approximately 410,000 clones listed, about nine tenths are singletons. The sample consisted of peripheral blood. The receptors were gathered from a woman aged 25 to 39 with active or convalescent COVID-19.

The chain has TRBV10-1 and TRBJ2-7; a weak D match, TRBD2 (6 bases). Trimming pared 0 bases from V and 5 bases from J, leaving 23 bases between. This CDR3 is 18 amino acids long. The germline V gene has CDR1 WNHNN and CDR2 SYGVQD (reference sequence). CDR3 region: CASSESYLGASWGDEQYF. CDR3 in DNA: TGCGCCAGCAGTGAGTCTTATCTGGGAGCAAGTTGGGGGGACGAGCAGTACTTC.

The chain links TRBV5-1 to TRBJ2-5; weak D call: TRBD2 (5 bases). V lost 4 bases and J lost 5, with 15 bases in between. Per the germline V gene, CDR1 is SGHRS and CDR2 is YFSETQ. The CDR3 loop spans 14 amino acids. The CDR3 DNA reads TGCGCCAGCAGCCCGCCGGGATCCGGCGAGACCCAGTACTTC. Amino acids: CASSPPGSGETQYF. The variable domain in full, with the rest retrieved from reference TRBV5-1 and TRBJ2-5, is KAGVTQTPRYLIKTRGQQVTLSCSPISGHRSVSWYQQTPGQGLQFLFEYFSETQRNKGNFPGRFSGRQFSNSRSEMNVSTLELGDSALYLCASSPPGSGETQYFGPGTRLLVL.

The CDR3 spells CASSPGSGGSETQYF. CDR3 sequence (DNA): TGCGCCAGCAGCCCGGGATCAGGGGGCTCGGAGACCCAGTACTTC. The rearrangement joins TRBV5-1 to TRBJ2-5, with 8 bases identical to TRBD1. Germline V gene lookup returns CDR1 SGHRS and CDR2 YFSETQ. The CDR3 sequence is 15 residues long. J gave up 5 bases and V 4 bases, and 10 bases lay outside the gene matches.

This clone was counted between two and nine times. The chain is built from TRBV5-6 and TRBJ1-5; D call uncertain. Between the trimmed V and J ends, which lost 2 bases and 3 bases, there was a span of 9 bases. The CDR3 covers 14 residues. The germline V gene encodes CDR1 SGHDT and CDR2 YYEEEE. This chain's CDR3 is CASSFSGTNQPQHF. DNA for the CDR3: TGTGCCAGCAGCTTTTCAGGTACCAATCAGCCCCAGCATTTT.

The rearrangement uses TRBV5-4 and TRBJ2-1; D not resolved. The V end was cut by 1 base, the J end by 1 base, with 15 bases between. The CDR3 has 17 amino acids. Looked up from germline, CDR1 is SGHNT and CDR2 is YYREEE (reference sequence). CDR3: CASSLFAPTGSYNEQFF. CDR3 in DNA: TGTGCCAGCAGCTTGTTCGCGCCGACTGGGTCCTACAATGAGCAGTTCTTC.

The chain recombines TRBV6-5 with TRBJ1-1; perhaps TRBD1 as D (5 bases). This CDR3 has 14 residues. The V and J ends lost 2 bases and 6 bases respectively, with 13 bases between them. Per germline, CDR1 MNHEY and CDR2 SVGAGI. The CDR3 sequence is CASSYGASLAEAFF. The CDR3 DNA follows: TGTGCCAGCAGTTACGGGGCATCTCTCGCTGAAGCTTTCTTT.

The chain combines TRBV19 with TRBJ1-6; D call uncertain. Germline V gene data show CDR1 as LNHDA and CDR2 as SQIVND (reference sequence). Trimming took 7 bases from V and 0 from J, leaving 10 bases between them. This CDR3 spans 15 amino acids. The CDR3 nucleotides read TGTGCCAGTACCGACATAAGCTCCTATAATTCACCCCTCCACTTT. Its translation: CASTDISSYNSPLHF.

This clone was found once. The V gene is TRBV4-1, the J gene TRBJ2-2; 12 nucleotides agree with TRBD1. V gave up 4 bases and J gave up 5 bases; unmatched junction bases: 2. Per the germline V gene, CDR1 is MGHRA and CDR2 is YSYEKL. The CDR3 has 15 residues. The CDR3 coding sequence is TGCGCCAGCAGCCCGGGACAGGGGGCGACCGGGGAGCTGTTTTTT. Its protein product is CASSPGQGATGELFF.

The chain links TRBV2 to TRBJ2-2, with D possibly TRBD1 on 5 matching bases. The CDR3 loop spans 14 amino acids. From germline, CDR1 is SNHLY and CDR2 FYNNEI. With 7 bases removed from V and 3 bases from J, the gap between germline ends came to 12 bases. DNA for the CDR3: TGTGCCAGCATTCAGCAGGGATACACCGGGGAGCTGTTTTTT. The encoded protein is CASIQQGYTGELFF.

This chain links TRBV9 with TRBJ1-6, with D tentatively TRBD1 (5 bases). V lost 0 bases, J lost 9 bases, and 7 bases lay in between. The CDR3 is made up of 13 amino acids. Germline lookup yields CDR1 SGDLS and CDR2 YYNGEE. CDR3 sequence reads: CASSVDDSSPLHF. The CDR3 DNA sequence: TGTGCCAGCAGCGTAGATGACAGTTCACCCCTCCACTTT.

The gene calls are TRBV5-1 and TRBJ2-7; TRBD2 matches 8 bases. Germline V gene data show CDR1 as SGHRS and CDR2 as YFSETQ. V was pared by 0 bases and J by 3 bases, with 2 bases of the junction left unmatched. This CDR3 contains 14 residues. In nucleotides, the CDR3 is TGCGCCAGCAGCTTGGGCGGGGGGCACTACGAGCAGTACTTC. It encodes CASSLGGGHYEQYF.

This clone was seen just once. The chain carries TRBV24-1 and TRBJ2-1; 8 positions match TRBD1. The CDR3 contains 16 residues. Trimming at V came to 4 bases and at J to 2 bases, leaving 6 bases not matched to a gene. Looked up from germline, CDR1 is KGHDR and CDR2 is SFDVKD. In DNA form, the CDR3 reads TGTGCCACCAGTGAGAGGACAGGGACCACCTACAATGAGCAGTTCTTC. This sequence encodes CATSERTGTTYNEQFF.

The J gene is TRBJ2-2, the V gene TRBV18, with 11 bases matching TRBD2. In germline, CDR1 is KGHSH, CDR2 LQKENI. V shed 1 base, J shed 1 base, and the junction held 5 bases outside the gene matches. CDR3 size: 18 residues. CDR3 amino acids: CASSPLAGGPRNTGELFF. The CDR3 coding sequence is TGTGCCAGCTCACCACTAGCGGGAGGGCCCCGGAACACCGGGGAGCTGTTTTTT. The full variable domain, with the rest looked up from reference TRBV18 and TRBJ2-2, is NAGVMQNPRHLVRRRGQEARLRCSPMKGHSHVYWYRQLPEEGLKFMVYLQKENIIDESGMPKERFSAEFPKEGPSILRIQQVVRGDSAAYFCASSPLAGGPRNTGELFFGEGSRLTVL.

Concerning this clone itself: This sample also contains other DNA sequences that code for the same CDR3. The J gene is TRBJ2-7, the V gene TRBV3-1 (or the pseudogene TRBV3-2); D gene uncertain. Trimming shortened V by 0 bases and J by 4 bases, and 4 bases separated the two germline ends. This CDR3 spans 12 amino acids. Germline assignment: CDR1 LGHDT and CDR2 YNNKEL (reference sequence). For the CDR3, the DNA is TGTGCCAGCAGCCAAGATTTATACGAGCAGTACTTC. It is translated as CASSQDLYEQYF.

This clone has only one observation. CDR3: CASSRQTTNYGYTF. In DNA form, the CDR3 reads TGTGCCAGCAGCCGCCAAACAACTAACTATGGCTACACCTTC. The V gene is TRBV14, the J gene TRBJ1-2; D gene ambiguous. Trimming cost V 4 bases and J 0 bases, with 9 bases left between them. There are 14 residues in the CDR3. CDR1 is SGHDN and CDR2 is FVKESK in the germline V gene. Based on the CDR3 plus reference TRBV14 and TRBJ1-2, the full variable domain is EAGVTQFPSHSVIEKGQTVTLRCDPISGHDNLYWYRRVMGKEIKFLLHFVKESKQDESGMPNNRFLAERTGGTYSTLKVQPAELEDSGVYFCASSRQTTNYGYTFGSGTRLTVV.

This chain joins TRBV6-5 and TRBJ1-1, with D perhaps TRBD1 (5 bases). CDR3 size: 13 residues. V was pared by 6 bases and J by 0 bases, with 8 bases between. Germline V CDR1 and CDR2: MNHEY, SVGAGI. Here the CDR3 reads CASRQGMNTEAFF. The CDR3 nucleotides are TGTGCCAGCAGGCAGGGCATGAACACTGAAGCTTTCTTT.

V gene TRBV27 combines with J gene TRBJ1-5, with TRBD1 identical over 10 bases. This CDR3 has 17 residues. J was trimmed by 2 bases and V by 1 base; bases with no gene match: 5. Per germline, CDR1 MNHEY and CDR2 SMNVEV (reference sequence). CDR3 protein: CASSLWGTGEGNQPQHF. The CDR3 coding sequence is TGTGCCAGCAGTTTATGGGGGACAGGGGAGGGCAATCAGCCCCAGCATTTT.

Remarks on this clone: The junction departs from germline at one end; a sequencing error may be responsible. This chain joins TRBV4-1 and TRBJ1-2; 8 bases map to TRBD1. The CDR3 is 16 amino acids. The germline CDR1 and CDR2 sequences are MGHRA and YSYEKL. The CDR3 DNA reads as TGCGCCAGCAGCCAACCCGACAGGGGATCTAAATATGGCTACACCTTC. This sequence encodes CASSQPDRGSKYGYTF.

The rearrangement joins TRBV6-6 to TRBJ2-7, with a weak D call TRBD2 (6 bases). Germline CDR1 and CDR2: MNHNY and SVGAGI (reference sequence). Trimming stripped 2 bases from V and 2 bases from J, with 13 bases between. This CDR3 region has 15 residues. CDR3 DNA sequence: TGTGCCAGCAGTTACCCGGCGGGGCCTACCTACGAGCAGTACTTC. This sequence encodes CASSYPAGPTYEQYF.

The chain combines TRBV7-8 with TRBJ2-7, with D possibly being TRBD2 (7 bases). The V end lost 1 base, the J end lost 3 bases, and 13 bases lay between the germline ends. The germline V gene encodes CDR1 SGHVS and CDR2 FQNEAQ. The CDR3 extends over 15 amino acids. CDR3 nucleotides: TGTGCCAGCAGCTTAGATCGGGGGGCAGGCTACGAGCAGTACTTC. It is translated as CASSLDRGAGYEQYF. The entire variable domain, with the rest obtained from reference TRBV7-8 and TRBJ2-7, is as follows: GAGVSQSPRYKVAKRGQDVALRCDPISGHVSLFWYQQALGQGPEFLTYFQNEAQLDKSGLPSDRFFAERPEGSVSTLKIQRTQQEDSAVYLCASSLDRGAGYEQYFGPGTRLTVT.

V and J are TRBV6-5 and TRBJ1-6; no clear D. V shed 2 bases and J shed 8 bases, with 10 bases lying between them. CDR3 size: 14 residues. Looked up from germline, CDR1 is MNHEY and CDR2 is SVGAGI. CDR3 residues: CASSYDGEHSPLHF. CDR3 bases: TGTGCCAGCAGTTACGACGGGGAGCATTCACCCCTCCACTTT.

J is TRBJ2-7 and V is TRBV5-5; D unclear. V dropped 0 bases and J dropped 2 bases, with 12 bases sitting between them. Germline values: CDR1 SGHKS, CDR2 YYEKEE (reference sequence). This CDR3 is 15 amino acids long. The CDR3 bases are TGTGCCAGCAGCTTGGCCAGCAGGCCTCCCTACGAGCAGTACTTC. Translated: CASSLASRPPYEQYF. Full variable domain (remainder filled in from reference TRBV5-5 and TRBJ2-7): DAGVTQSPTHLIKTRGQQVTLRCSPISGHKSVSWYQQVLGQGPQFIFQYYEKEERGRGNFPDRFSARQFPNYSSELNVNALLLGDSALYLCASSLASRPPYEQYFGPGTRLTVT.

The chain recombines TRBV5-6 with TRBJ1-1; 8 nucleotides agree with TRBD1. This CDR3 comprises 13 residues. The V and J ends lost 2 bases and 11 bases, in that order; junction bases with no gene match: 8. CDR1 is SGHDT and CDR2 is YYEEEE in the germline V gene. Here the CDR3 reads CASSFAQGAAAFF. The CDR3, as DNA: TGTGCCAGCAGCTTCGCTCAGGGGGCAGCTGCTTTCTTT. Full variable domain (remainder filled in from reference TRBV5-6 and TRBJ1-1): DAGVTQSPTHLIKTRGQQVTLRCSPKSGHDTVSWYQQALGQGPQFIFQYYEEEERQRGNFPDRFSGHQFPNYSSELNVNALLLGDSALYLCASSFAQGAAAFFGQGTRLTVV.

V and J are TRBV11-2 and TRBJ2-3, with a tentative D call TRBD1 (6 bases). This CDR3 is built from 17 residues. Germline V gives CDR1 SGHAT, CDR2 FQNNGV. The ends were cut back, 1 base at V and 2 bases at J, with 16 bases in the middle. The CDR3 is CASSLGEGVVSTDTQYF. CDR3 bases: TGTGCCAGCAGCTTAGGAGAGGGGGTAGTCTCCACAGATACGCAGTATTTT.

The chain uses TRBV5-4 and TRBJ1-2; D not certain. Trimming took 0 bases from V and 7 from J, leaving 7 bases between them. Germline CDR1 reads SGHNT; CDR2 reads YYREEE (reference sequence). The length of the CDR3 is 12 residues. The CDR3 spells CASSLDSSGYTF. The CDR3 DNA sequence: TGTGCCAGCAGCTTGGATAGCAGTGGCTACACCTTC.

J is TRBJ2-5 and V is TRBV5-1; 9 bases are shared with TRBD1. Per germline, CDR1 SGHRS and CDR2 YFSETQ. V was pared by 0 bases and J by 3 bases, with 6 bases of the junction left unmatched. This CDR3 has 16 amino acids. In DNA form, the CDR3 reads TGCGCCAGCAGCTTGGCCCTCAGGACAGGGGAAGAGACCCAGTACTTC. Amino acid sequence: CASSLALRTGEETQYF. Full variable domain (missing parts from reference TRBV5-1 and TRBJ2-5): KAGVTQTPRYLIKTRGQQVTLSCSPISGHRSVSWYQQTPGQGLQFLFEYFSETQRNKGNFPGRFSGRQFSNSRSEMNVSTLELGDSALYLCASSLALRTGEETQYFGPGTRLLVL.

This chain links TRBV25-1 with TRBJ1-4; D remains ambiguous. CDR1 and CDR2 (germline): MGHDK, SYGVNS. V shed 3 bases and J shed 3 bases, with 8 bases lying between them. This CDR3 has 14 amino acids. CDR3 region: CASSDSGPNEKLFF. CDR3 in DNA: TGTGCCAGCAGTGATAGCGGCCCTAATGAAAAACTGTTTTTT.

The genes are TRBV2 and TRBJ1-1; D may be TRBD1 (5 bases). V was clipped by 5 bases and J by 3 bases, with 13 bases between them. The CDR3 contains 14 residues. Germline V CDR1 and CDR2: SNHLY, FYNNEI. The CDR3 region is CASSYRGGDTEAFF. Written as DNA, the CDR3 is TGTGCCAGCAGTTACCGCGGGGGGGACACTGAAGCTTTCTTT.

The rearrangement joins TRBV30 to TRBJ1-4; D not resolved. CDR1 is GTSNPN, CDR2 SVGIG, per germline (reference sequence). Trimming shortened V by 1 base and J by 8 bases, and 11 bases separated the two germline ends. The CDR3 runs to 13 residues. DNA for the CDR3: TGTGCCTGGAGTGCTCCGGTTTGGGAAAAACTGTTTTTT. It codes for CAWSAPVWEKLFF.

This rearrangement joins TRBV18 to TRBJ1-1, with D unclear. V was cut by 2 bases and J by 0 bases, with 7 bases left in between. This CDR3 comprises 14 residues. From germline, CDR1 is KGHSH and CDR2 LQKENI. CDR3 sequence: CASSPNSMNTEAFF. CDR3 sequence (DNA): TGTGCCAGCTCACCAAACAGCATGAACACTGAAGCTTTCTTT.